This TCR beta chain was sequenced in a study of cytomegalovirus exposure and HLA in healthy donors. Findings of the study overall: Later findings reportedly placed an Asian-associated ancestry cluster below the approximately 670-donor mean for N-insertions.

V lost 4 bases, J lost 2 bases, and 10 bases stayed unmatched. This CDR3 is 17 amino acids long. Germline V gene sequence: CDR1 SGHRS, CDR2 YFSETQ. Note on this clone: What it binds is unknown.

The PCR used 60 Vbeta and 13 Jbeta primers. Assay used: immunoSEQ multiplex PCR; TCRdb lists only in-frame clones, some missing. The sample contains some 120,000 clones, 17% of which appear only once. The sequenced sample consisted of PBMCs. This receptor was identified in a female donor in good health and CMV-seropositive. The chain employs TRBV5-1 and TRBJ2-2; 8 bases align to TRBD1. The CDR3 DNA sequence: TGCGCCAGCAGCGACCAGGGGCAGGGGGCTAACACCGGGGAGCTGTTTTTT. Protein: CASSDQGQGANTGELFF.